A selection of T cell receptor beta chains follows, all from one sample in a study of blood T cell repertoires in COVID-19. The assay was immunoSEQ multiplex PCR, and TCRdb's table has in-frame clones only and misses some. The repertoire holds 50,000 to 80,000 clones, with approximately 80% as singletons. The specimen was peripheral blood. Receptors originate from a man aged 60 to 69 with COVID-19, enrolled during active disease. Each CDR3 is given with its conserved first and last residue. D genes are given only for firm matches. Where a row states a size, it is once, few, many or the class of an expanded clone; other rows omit it.

V gene	J gene	clone size	D gene	CDR3 protein	CDR3 DNA
TRBV7-9	TRBJ2-5	NA	NA	CASSRAGGAETQYF	TGTGCCAGCAGCCGAGCTGGGGGGGCCGAGACCCAGTACTTC
TRBV7-9	TRBJ1-3	NA	NA	CASSLSGEDTIYF	TGTGCCAGCAGCTTATCGGGAGAAGACACCATATATTTT
TRBV29-1	TRBJ2-3	NA	NA	CSVELDTQYF	TGCAGCGTTGAACTAGATACGCAGTATTTT
TRBV9	TRBJ2-2	NA	NA	CASSVDGHSTVGELFF	TGTGCCAGCAGCGTAGACGGACACTCAACAGTCGGGGAGCTGTTTTTT
TRBV9	TRBJ2-5	NA	TRBD2	CASTRGVSPSTETQYF	TGTGCCAGCACCCGGGGGGTCTCACCTTCGACGGAGACCCAGTACTTC
TRBV2	TRBJ1-2	NA	TRBD1	CASSESRLDRRFGYTF	TGTGCCAGCAGTGAATCGCGACTGGACAGGCGTTTTGGCTACACCTTC
TRBV19	TRBJ2-4	NA	TRBD1	CASSMGQIKNIQYF	TGTGCCAGTAGTATGGGACAGATAAAAAACATTCAGTACTTC
TRBV5-4	TRBJ1-1	NA	NA	CASSFRGADTEAFF	TGTGCCAGCAGCTTTAGGGGTGCCGACACTGAAGCTTTCTTT
TRBV5-1	TRBJ1-1	NA	NA	CASSWQPNTEAFF	TGCGCCAGCAGCTGGCAACCGAACACTGAAGCTTTCTTT
TRBV7-2	TRBJ2-3	NA	NA	CASSPGPLEADTQYF	TGTGCCAGCAGCCCGGGTCCTCTCGAGGCAGATACGCAGTATTTT
TRBV6-5	TRBJ1-1	NA	NA	CASYRGGNEAFF	TGTGCCAGTTACCGTGGGGGCAATGAAGCTTTCTTT
TRBV5-1	TRBJ2-7	NA	TRBD2	CASSSTSGRSYEQYF	TGCGCCAGCAGCTCGACTAGCGGGAGGTCGTACGAGCAGTACTTC
TRBV3-1/TRBV3-2	TRBJ2-5	NA	TRBD2	CASSQDPPSGGREETQYF	TGTGCCAGCAGCCAAGATCCCCCTAGCGGGGGGCGTGAAGAGACCCAGTACTTC
TRBV30	TRBJ2-3	once	TRBD2	CAWSLSGRGDTQYF	TGTGCCTGGAGTCTTAGCGGGAGAGGGGATACGCAGTATTTT
TRBV27	TRBJ2-3	NA	TRBD1	CASSLTGQGATDTQYF	TGTGCCAGCAGTCTAACGGGACAGGGGGCCACAGATACGCAGTATTTT
TRBV5-1	TRBJ2-3	NA	NA	CASSLVSGSDTQYF	TGCGCCAGCAGCTTGGTTTCAGGGTCGGATACGCAGTATTTT
TRBV10-3	TRBJ2-1	NA	TRBD1	CAIRQGAKSSNEQFF	TGTGCCATCAGACAGGGGGCGAAGTCTAGCAATGAGCAGTTCTTC
TRBV5-1	TRBJ2-1	NA	TRBD2	CASSLANGLAGGEQFF	TGCGCCAGCAGCTTGGCCAACGGACTAGCGGGGGGTGAGCAGTTCTTC
TRBV30	TRBJ2-1	NA	TRBD2	CAWTNGLAGYEQFF	TGTGCCTGGACCAATGGACTAGCGGGGTATGAGCAGTTCTTC
TRBV7-2	TRBJ2-1	NA	TRBD2	CASSTRATSGRNEQFF	TGTGCCAGCAGCACGCGGGCGACTAGCGGGAGGAATGAGCAGTTCTTC
TRBV6-5	TRBJ2-7	NA	TRBD2	CASKLTSGVPYEQYF	TGTGCCAGCAAGTTGACTAGCGGGGTACCCTACGAGCAGTACTTC
TRBV6-5	TRBJ1-5	NA	NA	CASSYGGSNQPQHF	TGTGCCAGCAGTTATGGCGGGAGCAATCAGCCCCAGCATTTT
TRBV6-5	TRBJ2-3	NA	NA	CASSYSGGGTTDTQYF	TGTGCCAGCAGTTACTCGGGCGGGGGCACCACAGATACGCAGTATTTT
TRBV5-6	TRBJ1-1	NA	NA	CASSLTGLNTEAFF	TGTGCCAGCAGCTTGACAGGTTTGAACACTGAAGCTTTCTTT
TRBV4-1	TRBJ1-6	NA	NA	CASSLQSDSPLHF	TGCGCCAGCAGCCTACAATCAGATTCACCCCTCCACTTT
TRBV3-1/TRBV3-2	TRBJ2-1	NA	NA	CASSQGQPSEQFF	TGTGCCAGCAGCCAAGGGCAACCCAGTGAGCAGTTCTTC
TRBV27	TRBJ2-1	NA	TRBD2	CASSLFPRLAGGNEQFF	TGTGCCAGCAGTCTTTTCCCCCGACTAGCGGGAGGGAATGAGCAGTTCTTC
TRBV9	TRBJ1-1	NA	NA	CASSAGPNTEAFF	TGTGCCAGCAGCGCAGGGCCTAACACTGAAGCTTTCTTT
TRBV10-2	TRBJ2-3	NA	TRBD2	CASSAAGGTDTQYF	TGCGCCAGCAGTGCCGCGGGGGGGACAGATACGCAGTATTTT
TRBV19	TRBJ1-5	NA	NA	CASSIISGGFDQPQHF	TGTGCCAGTAGTATCATCAGCGGCGGGTTCGATCAGCCCCAGCATTTT
TRBV9	TRBJ2-1	NA	TRBD1	CASSESPGQGPEQFF	TGTGCCAGCAGCGAGAGCCCGGGACAGGGACCTGAGCAGTTCTTC
TRBV10-3	TRBJ2-5	NA	NA	CATTQKQASQETQYF	TGTGCCACAACCCAAAAGCAGGCCAGTCAAGAGACCCAGTACTTC
TRBV4-1	TRBJ2-5	NA	NA	CASSPQGSQETQYF	TGCGCCAGCAGCCCGCAGGGCAGCCAAGAGACCCAGTACTTC
TRBV5-1	TRBJ2-1	NA	TRBD2	CASSATSGSGEQFF	TGCGCCAGCAGCGCAACTAGCGGGAGTGGTGAGCAGTTCTTC
TRBV7-9	TRBJ2-1	NA	TRBD2	CASRPGGRASEQFF	TGTGCCAGCAGACCGGGGGGGCGCGCATCCGAGCAGTTCTTC
TRBV6-1	TRBJ2-7	few	TRBD2	CASSEAWRGTQTHPSYEQYF	TGTGCCAGCAGTGAAGCATGGCGGGGGACCCAAACTCATCCCTCCTACGAGCAGTACTTC
TRBV19	TRBJ2-2	few	NA	CASSPPRQRDTGELFF	TGTGCCAGTAGTCCCCCCCGACAGCGGGACACCGGGGAGCTGTTTTTT
TRBV2	TRBJ2-5	NA	TRBD2	CASRESGGPEETQYF	TGTGCCAGCAGAGAGAGCGGGGGGCCTGAAGAGACCCAGTACTTC
TRBV4-2	TRBJ2-5	NA	NA	CASSQEASSTQYF	TGTGCCAGCAGCCAAGAGGCCTCGTCAACCCAGTACTTC
TRBV24-1	TRBJ2-1	few	NA	CATSDSGVYEQFF	TGTGCCACCAGTGACTCAGGGGTCTATGAGCAGTTCTTC
TRBV6-5	TRBJ1-5	NA	NA	CASTLTPRDNQPQHF	TGTGCCAGCACCCTGACACCACGGGATAATCAGCCCCAGCATTTT
TRBV21-1	TRBJ2-5	NA	NA	CASSNKEAQYF	TGTGCCAGCAGCAACAAGGAGGCCCAGTACTTC
TRBV27	TRBJ2-3	NA	TRBD2	CASSLYLAGVDTQYF	TGTGCCAGCAGTTTATATCTAGCGGGAGTGGATACGCAGTATTTT
TRBV29-1	TRBJ2-5	few	NA	CSVGRQETQYF	TGCAGCGTGGGCCGTCAAGAGACCCAGTACTTC
TRBV19	TRBJ1-5	NA	TRBD1	CASSMVPGGGDQPQHF	TGTGCCAGTAGTATGGTCCCGGGAGGGGGCGATCAGCCCCAGCATTTT